The entry below gives a single TCR beta chain sequence along with its context. Its antigen is as yet unknown. V lost 0 bases, J lost 5 bases, and 19 bases lay in between. Per germline, CDR1 LNHDA and CDR2 SQIVND (reference sequence). The CDR3 is made up of 17 amino acids. These data come from a study of cytomegalovirus exposure and HLA in healthy donors. General study points: Reports state that TCR beta sequences accurately predicted most subjects' HLA-A and HLA-B alleles. The later analysis indicated that the majority of CMV-associated TCR beta chains appeared HLA-restricted. Later on, a genetic analysis was performed. It linked a missense variant in DCLRE1C with V- and J-gene trimming of TCR beta.

PCR involved 60 Vbeta and 13 Jbeta primers. TCRdb's copy holds only in-frame clones and misses some; the assay was immunoSEQ multiplex PCR. The sample has about 170,000 clones. The receptor was derived from a woman aged 55-69 years in good health and CMV-seronegative. Sequencing was done on a sample of PBMCs. The chain recombines TRBV19 with TRBJ1-2; a weak D match, TRBD1 (6 bases). CDR3 in DNA: TGTGCCAGTAGTATAGATTCCCCTGGCCTCAGGGGTTATGGCTACACCTTC. This gives the protein CASSIDSPGLRGYGYTF.